This TCR beta chain is from a study of cytomegalovirus exposure and HLA in healthy donors. Study overall: In an early release, HLA-typed donors contributed tens of millions of unique TCR sequences. Findings and caveats of the study: A later analysis, which compared TCR beta chains of equal frequency, found the HLA-associated ones more clonally expanded. Presence/absence analyses supposed approximately even sequencing depth among donors.

Details on this clone: The antigen is unknown. At one end, the junction sequence differs from germline, possibly due to a read error.

Primers: 60 Vbeta forward and 13 Jbeta reverse. Profiled with immunoSEQ multiplex PCR; TCRdb holds only in-frame clones, not every one. The table has some 110,000 clones, 75% to 80% seen once. This CDR3 region has 16 residues. The germline V gene has CDR1 ENHRY and CDR2 SYGVKD. The specimen sequenced was PBMCs. This chain connects TRBV10-3 to TRBJ1-2, with D perhaps matching TRBD1 (5 bases). The source is a man aged 55 to 70 in good health and CMV-seropositive. The CDR3 coding sequence is TGTGCCATCAGGGGGACGGTGCTCCTAAAGGACTATGGCTACGCCTTC. Amino acid sequence: CAIRGTVLLKDYGYAF.